The rows below give T cell receptor beta chains drawn from one sample of a study of blood T cell repertoires in COVID-19. Using immunoSEQ multiplex PCR, the repertoire was profiled, and TCRdb retains in-frame clones only, with some absent. The sample has 140,000 or so clones; 84% are singletons. The sample taken for sequencing was PBMCs or T cells enriched from blood (not recorded which). The receptors were gathered from a woman aged 45-65 years with acute COVID-19. CDR3s include the opening cysteine and the closing phenylalanine or tryptophan. The D gene is left open where the match is weak. For some rows the clone size is stated as once, few or many, or as a class when expanded; others skip it.

>TRBD1|TRBJ2-5|TRBV7-9|NA
CASSYDRGRETQYF
TGTGCCAGCAGCTACGACAGGGGAAGGGAGACCCAGTACTTC
>TRBD2|TRBJ2-1|TRBV4-3|NA
CASSQGTSAYNEQFF
TGCGCCAGCAGCCAAGGGACTAGCGCATACAATGAGCAGTTCTTC
>NA|TRBJ2-6|TRBV2|NA
CASRGGPSSGANVLTF
TGTGCCAGCAGGGGAGGCCCCTCCTCTGGGGCCAACGTCCTGACTTTC
>TRBD1|TRBJ1-2|TRBV30|NA
CAWSRTGGSHGYTF
TGTGCCTGGAGCAGAACAGGGGGATCTCATGGCTACACCTTC
>TRBD1|TRBJ1-2|TRBV6-2/TRBV6-3|NA
CASSYATGGSYGYTF
TGTGCCAGCAGTTACGCGACAGGGGGCAGCTATGGCTACACCTTC
>NA|TRBJ2-5|TRBV7-3|NA
CASSLNHARGETQYF
TGTGCCAGCAGCTTAAACCACGCTAGGGGAGAGACCCAGTACTTC
>TRBD2|TRBJ2-7|TRBV5-4|NA
CASIRPGLASNEQYF
TGTGCCTCCATTCGCCCGGGACTAGCTAGTAACGAGCAGTACTTC
>NA|TRBJ1-5|TRBV24-1|NA
CATSDHRAGGYQPQHF
TGTGCCACCAGTGATCACAGGGCCGGCGGTTATCAGCCCCAGCATTTT
>NA|TRBJ1-1|TRBV4-2|NA
CASSQGPGVNTEAFF
TGTGCCAGCAGCCAAGGACCAGGGGTGAACACTGAAGCTTTCTTT
>NA|TRBJ1-5|TRBV3-1/TRBV3-2|once
CASSQTREGPQHF
TGTGCCAGCAGCCAGACCCGGGAGGGACCACAGCATTTT
>NA|TRBJ2-5|TRBV24-1|NA
CATSDGIPGGETQYF
TGTGCCACCAGTGATGGGATCCCGGGCGGGGAGACCCAGTACTTC
>TRBD1|TRBJ1-6|TRBV9|NA
CASSAGDRGNSPLHF
TGTGCCAGCAGCGCCGGGGACAGGGGGAATTCACCCCTCCACTTT
>NA|TRBJ2-5|TRBV5-5|NA
CASSLGLQETQYF
TGTGCCAGCAGCTTGGGGCTTCAAGAGACCCAGTACTTC